The T cell receptor (beta chain) described here comes from a study of cytomegalovirus exposure and HLA in healthy donors. Study in general: The 120 validation repertoires used the same platform as the roughly 720 first-cohort repertoires (as reported by a later analysis). The study, taken as a whole, reports: Cytomegalovirus-associated status was assigned to 164 TCR beta chains. Published work reported that the classifier diagnosed cytomegalovirus status with high specificity and sensitivity. It was found in a later analysis that first-cohort TCR clusters tended to co-occur in the 90 to 150 validation repertoires.

The CDR3 consists of 17 residues. Trimming at V came to 8 bases and at J to 1 base, leaving 7 bases not matched to a gene. CDR1 and CDR2 from the germline V gene are MDHEN and SYDVKM. Note on this clone: Its matching antigen is unknown.

Method: immunoSEQ multiplex PCR; TCRdb's copy keeps in-frame clones and lacks some. The sample lists fewer than 400,000 clones; around 90% were seen once. The V call is TRBV28, the J call TRBJ1-6; 11 nucleotides agree with TRBD1. Sequenced input: PBMCs. The sequence derives from a man aged 25-45 years in good health and CMV-seronegative. The CDR3 nucleotides read TGTGCCAGCTGGGGACAGGGGGGAATTTCCTATAATTCACCCCTCCACTTT. As protein: CASWGQGGISYNSPLHF.